The 18 T cell receptor beta chains given below trace back to one sample, sequenced in a study of control samples from healthy donors and cancer patients. Measured with immunoSEQ multiplex PCR; TCRdb has only the in-frame clones, and not every one. The sample shows approximately 58,000 clones, 87% of them seen only once. Sequencing was performed on PBMCs. The source of these receptors is a man between 60 and 75 years old with head and neck cancer.

This clone was seen only once. CDR3 DNA: TGTGCCAGCAGCCAAGTTAGGGGGCGCACCGGGGAGCTGTTTTTT. Translating it yields CASSQVRGRTGELFF. J is TRBJ2-2 and V is TRBV4-2; TRBD1 matches 7 bases. V dropped 1 base and J dropped 4; count of bases not matched to a gene: 3. CDR1 LGHNA and CDR2 YNFKEQ come from the germline V gene. The CDR3 is 15 residues long.

This rearrangement joins TRBV30 to TRBJ1-2; TRBD1 matches at 7 bases. The trim removed 4 bases at V and 6 bases at J, leaving 8 bases unmatched. From germline, CDR1 is GTSNPN and CDR2 SVGIG (reference sequence). The CDR3 sequence is 13 residues long. CDR3 amino acids: CAWTFPGGHGYTF. Here the CDR3 DNA reads TGTGCCTGGACCTTCCCAGGGGGACATGGCTACACCTTC.

The chain joins TRBV11-1 to TRBJ1-2; TRBD1 matches 7 bases. The CDR3 extends over 15 amino acids. CDR1 is SGHAT and CDR2 is FQDESV in the germline V gene (reference sequence). Unmatched junction bases numbered 6, after V lost 0 bases and J lost 5 bases. In DNA, the CDR3 is TGTGCCAGCAGCTTAGCGACGGACAGGTTATATGGCTACACCTTC. Its translation: CASSLATDRLYGYTF.

The chain employs TRBV5-4 and TRBJ2-7, with 9 bases that match TRBD2. Germline CDR1 is SGHNT and CDR2 is YYREEE (reference sequence). CDR3 length: 15 amino acids. The ends lost 3 bases at V and 0 bases at J; junction bases unmatched: 4. The CDR3 is CASSSGLASSYEQYF. CDR3 bases: TGTGCCAGCAGCTCAGGACTAGCGAGCTCCTACGAGCAGTACTTC.

This clone has only a few counts. The chain uses TRBV7-2 and TRBJ2-3; 10 bases map to TRBD2. J gave up 3 bases and V 7 bases, and 10 bases lay outside the gene matches. The CDR3 has 16 amino acids. The V gene's germline CDR1 is SGHTA and CDR2 FQGNSA. CDR3 in DNA: TGTGCCAGCATCGTACTAGCGGGGCGACGGACAGATACGCAGTATTTT. Translated, it gives CASIVLAGRRTDTQYF.

The J gene is TRBJ2-7, the V gene TRBV18, with TRBD2 matching over 9 bases. Germline V gene lookup returns CDR1 KGHSH and CDR2 LQKENI. The CDR3 runs to 15 residues. The ends lost 3 bases at V and 5 bases at J; junction bases unmatched: 8. The CDR3 DNA reads as TGTGCCAGCTCACCTCAGCTAGCGGGATCCGACGAGCAGTACTTC. Its protein product is CASSPQLAGSDEQYF.

V is TRBV18 and J is TRBJ2-2; TRBD1 aligns across 7 bases. This CDR3 region has 15 residues. Trimming at V came to 3 bases and at J to 3 bases, leaving 4 bases not matched to a gene. Germline V gives CDR1 KGHSH, CDR2 LQKENI. Written as DNA, the CDR3 is TGTGCCAGCTCACCCAGGACAGGCTACACCGGGGAGCTGTTTTTT. Amino acid sequence: CASSPRTGYTGELFF.

The chain has TRBV7-3 and TRBJ1-1; maybe TRBD1 (6 bases). The CDR3 contains 13 residues. The V gene's germline CDR1 is SGHTA and CDR2 FQGTGA. V gave up 3 bases and J gave up 3 bases, with 8 bases separating them. The CDR3 coding sequence is TGTGCCAGCAGCTTGGACAGTCACACTGAAGCTTTCTTT. Amino acid sequence: CASSLDSHTEAFF.

This clone was seen only a few times. The chain employs TRBV10-3 and TRBJ1-1, with 9 bases fitting TRBD1. J gave up 2 bases and V 11 bases, and 6 bases lay outside the gene matches. The germline gives CDR1 ENHRY, CDR2 SYGVKD. The CDR3 is 13 residues long. CDR3 coding DNA: TGTGCCGCCGGGGACAGGGTAAACACTGAAGCTTTCTTT. Encoded protein: CAAGDRVNTEAFF.

The chain employs TRBV19 and TRBJ1-6, with D unclear. V dropped 3 bases and J dropped 14 bases, with 14 bases sitting between them. This CDR3 is built from 13 residues. Germline V lookup: CDR1 LNHDA, CDR2 SQIVND (reference sequence). CDR3 sequence reads: CASSINSRSSLHF. DNA of the CDR3: TGTGCCAGTAGTATTAACAGTCGTTCGTCCCTCCACTTT.

The rearrangement links TRBV6-4 to TRBJ2-3; no reliable D call. In germline, CDR1 is MRHNA, CDR2 SNTAGT. V was cut by 4 bases and J by 2 bases, with 10 bases left in between. The CDR3 contains 14 residues. Here the CDR3 reads CASSVDGSTDTQYF. CDR3 DNA: TGTGCCAGCAGTGTGGACGGATCCACAGATACGCAGTATTTT.

The chain carries TRBV6-2 or TRBV6-3 and TRBJ2-3; 15 bases line up with TRBD2. Germline trimming cut 2 bases from V and 5 bases from J; bases unmatched to any gene: 8. Germline values: CDR1 MNHEY, CDR2 SVGEGT. The CDR3 runs 18 residues. The DNA for the CDR3 is TGTGCCAGCAGTTACCGCGGACTAGCGGGAGGGCCTAGAGATACGCAGTATTTT. This encodes CASSYRGLAGGPRDTQYF.

The chain combines TRBV4-3 with TRBJ2-7; 7 nucleotides align to TRBD1. The CDR3 loop spans 16 amino acids. The V gene's germline CDR1 is LGHNA and CDR2 YSLEER. The V gene end was trimmed by 0 bases and the J gene end by 3 bases; junction bases not matched to a gene: 8. CDR3 sequence (DNA): TGCGCCAGCAGCCAAGACCCCGGGACAGCCTTCTACGAGCAGTACTTC. Translating it yields CASSQDPGTAFYEQYF.

V is TRBV5-1 and J is TRBJ2-2, with 11 bases identical to TRBD2. Germline lookup yields CDR1 SGHRS and CDR2 YFSETQ. The J segment lost 6 bases and the V segment lost 0 bases, leaving 1 base of the junction unmatched. The CDR3 extends over 15 amino acids. The CDR3 is CASSLVGLAAGELFF. The CDR3 DNA sequence: TGCGCCAGCAGCTTGGTGGGACTAGCGGCCGGGGAGCTGTTTTTT.

The rearrangement joins TRBV6-1 to TRBJ1-5; TRBD1 matches 8 bases. CDR3 length equals 17 residues. Germline V lookup: CDR1 MNHNS, CDR2 SASEGT. The V gene end was trimmed by 2 bases and the J gene end by 6 bases; junction bases not matched to a gene: 12. As DNA, the CDR3 is TGTGCCAGCAGTGAACGAGATTACGCAGGGGGCAGTCAGCCCCAGCATTTT. As protein: CASSERDYAGGSQPQHF.

The chain joins TRBV10-3 to TRBJ2-6; 10 bases fit TRBD1. The CDR3 loop spans 18 amino acids. The germline gives CDR1 ENHRY, CDR2 SYGVKD. The V and J ends lost 4 bases and 4 bases, in that order; junction bases with no gene match: 10. The CDR3 loop reads CAISGTGGPSRGANVLTF. Here the CDR3 DNA reads TGTGCCATCAGTGGGACAGGGGGACCTTCTAGGGGGGCCAACGTCCTGACTTTC.

J is TRBJ1-5 and V is TRBV6-6, with no clear D. The V end lost 7 bases, the J end lost 4 bases, and 17 bases lay between the germline ends. Per germline, CDR1 MNHNY and CDR2 SVGAGI (reference sequence). The CDR3 length is 15 residues. The CDR3 DNA follows: TGTGCCAGCATACGGGATCAAGGAGGGAATCAGCCCCAGCATTTT. This codes for CASIRDQGGNQPQHF.

This chain joins TRBV9 and TRBJ1-3; D gene ambiguous. The V end was cut by 3 bases, the J end by 5 bases, with 12 bases between. This CDR3 is 14 amino acids long. Germline CDR1 is SGDLS and CDR2 is YYNGEE. CDR3 residues: CASSARLERNTIYF. Here the CDR3 DNA reads TGTGCCAGCAGCGCCCGCTTGGAGCGAAACACCATATATTTT.